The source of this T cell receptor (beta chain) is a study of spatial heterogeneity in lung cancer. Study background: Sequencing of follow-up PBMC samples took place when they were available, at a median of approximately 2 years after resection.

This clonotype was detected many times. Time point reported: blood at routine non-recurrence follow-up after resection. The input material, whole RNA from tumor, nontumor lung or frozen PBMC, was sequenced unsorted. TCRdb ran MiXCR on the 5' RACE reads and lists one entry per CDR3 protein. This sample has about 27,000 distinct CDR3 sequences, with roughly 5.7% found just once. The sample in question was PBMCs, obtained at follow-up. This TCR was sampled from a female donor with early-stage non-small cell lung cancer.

The CDR3 bases are TGTGCCAGTGGTAGCGGGTTCTACGAGCAGTACTTC. This codes for CASGSGFYEQYF. The chain links TRBV28 to TRBJ2-7; 7 bases match TRBD2. Germline V gene data show CDR1 as MDHEN and CDR2 as SYDVKM. The CDR3 spans 12 residues. V lost 9 bases, J lost 3 bases, and 5 bases stayed unmatched. Full variable domain (outside the CDR3, taken from reference TRBV28 and TRBJ2-7): DVKVTQSSRYLVKRTGEKVFLECVQDMDHENMFWYRQDPGLGLRLIYFSYDVKMKEKGDIPEGYSVSREKKERFSLILESASTNQTSMYLCASGSGFYEQYFGPGTRLTVT.